This T cell receptor (beta chain) emerged from a study of CD8 T cells in Susac syndrome. A remark on this clonotype: Its antigen is currently unknown.

TCR beta from blood CD8+ and CD4+ T cells was sequenced. cDNA came from about 0.51 to 1 ug RNA primed by random hexamers. TCRdb itself ran the immunoSEQ multiplex PCR reads through MiXCR, one entry per CDR3 protein. The data show 100,000 to 150,000 distinct CDR3 sequences, 90% to 95% seen once. Germline V gene sequence: CDR1 SQVTM, CDR2 ANQGSEA. Trimming pared 6 bases from V and 1 base from J, leaving 9 bases between. The CDR3 contains 12 residues. Study findings and constraints: The study conceded that relatively few individuals underwent its TCR sequencing and HLA analysis.

Sequencing used CD4+ T cells from PBMCs. This sequence joins TRBV29-1 and TRBJ1-1; maybe TRBD1 (6 bases). The TCR originated in a human donor in good health. CDR3 residues: CSVRQANTEAFF. The CDR3 nucleotides read TGCAGCGTAAGACAGGCGAACACTGAAGCTTTCTTT.